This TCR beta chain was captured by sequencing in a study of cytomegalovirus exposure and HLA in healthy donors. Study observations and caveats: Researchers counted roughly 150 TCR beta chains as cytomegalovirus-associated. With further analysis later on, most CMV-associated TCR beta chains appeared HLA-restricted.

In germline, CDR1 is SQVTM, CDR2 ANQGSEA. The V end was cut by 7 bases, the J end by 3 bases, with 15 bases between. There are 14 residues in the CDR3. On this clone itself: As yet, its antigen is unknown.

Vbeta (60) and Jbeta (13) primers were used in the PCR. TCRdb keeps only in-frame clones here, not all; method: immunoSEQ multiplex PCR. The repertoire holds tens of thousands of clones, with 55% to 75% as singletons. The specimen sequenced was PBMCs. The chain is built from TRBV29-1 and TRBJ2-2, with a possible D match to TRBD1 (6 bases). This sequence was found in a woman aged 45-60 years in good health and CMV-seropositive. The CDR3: CSASGDIDTGELFF. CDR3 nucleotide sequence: TGCAGCGCCTCAGGGGATATCGACACCGGGGAGCTGTTTTTT.